The 21 T cell receptor beta chains below come from one sample, sequenced in a study of blood T cell repertoires in COVID-19. Repertoires were generated with immunoSEQ multiplex PCR, while TCRdb's copy carries only in-frame clones and drops some. The sample has around 93,000 clones, about 83% seen once. Sequencing used peripheral blood. These receptors originate from a human donor in a cohort sampled during active COVID-19.

This sequence joins TRBV7-9 and TRBJ1-2, with TRBD1 as a possible D gene (6 bases). The germline V gene encodes CDR1 SEHNR and CDR2 FQNEAQ (reference sequence). The V end was cut by 5 bases, the J end by 7 bases, with 11 bases between. The CDR3 spans 12 residues. The CDR3: CASSPLGGGYTF. The CDR3 DNA sequence: TGTGCCAGCAGCCCACTAGGGGGTGGCTACACCTTC.

The V gene is TRBV7-2, the J gene TRBJ2-1; 16 bases align to TRBD2. The germline V gene has CDR1 SGHTA and CDR2 FQGNSA. J was trimmed by 10 bases and V by 5 bases; bases with no gene match: 8. The CDR3 consists of 16 residues. Here the CDR3 reads CASSPGLAGGPGEQFF. As DNA, the CDR3 is TGTGCCAGCAGCCCGGGACTAGCGGGAGGGCCAGGGGAGCAGTTCTTC. The full variable domain, its missing parts supplied by reference TRBV7-2 and TRBJ2-1, is GAGVSQSPSNKVTEKGKDVELRCDPISGHTALYWYRQSLGQGLEFLIYFQGNSAPDKSGLPSDRFSAERTGGSVSTLTIQRTQQEDSAVYLCASSPGLAGGPGEQFFGPGTRLTVL.

This clone has only a few counts. The rearrangement uses TRBV29-1 and TRBJ1-4, with 7 positions matching TRBD1. Germline V gives CDR1 SQVTM, CDR2 ANQGSEA. The CDR3 consists of 13 residues. The CDR3 loop reads CSVGGRANEKLFF. DNA of the CDR3: TGCAGTGTAGGGGGCAGGGCTAATGAAAAACTGTTTTTT.

The genes are TRBV9 and TRBJ2-3; possibly TRBD2 for D (7 bases). Germline V gene sequence: CDR1 SGDLS, CDR2 YYNGEE. Between the trimmed V and J ends, which lost 0 bases and 5 bases, there was a span of 16 bases. This CDR3 comprises 16 residues. This CDR3 reads CASSVAPWGGQDTQYF. As DNA, the CDR3 is TGTGCCAGCAGCGTAGCCCCCTGGGGGGGCCAAGATACGCAGTATTTT.

This clone was seen just once. The V call is TRBV5-6, the J call TRBJ2-1, with TRBD2 identical over 7 bases. Germline V CDR1 and CDR2: SGHDT, YYEEEE. Trimming took 5 bases from V and 4 from J; bases not matched to a gene: 12. The CDR3 is made up of 16 amino acids. CDR3 residues: CASSRVGREKYNEQFF. The DNA for the CDR3 is TGTGCCAGCAGTCGGGTAGGGCGGGAGAAGTACAATGAGCAGTTCTTC.

The rearrangement joins TRBV20-1 to TRBJ1-1; 7 positions match TRBD1. Germline values: CDR1 DFQATT, CDR2 SNEGSKA (reference sequence). The V and J ends lost 3 bases and 4 bases, in that order; junction bases with no gene match: 14. This CDR3 comprises 16 residues. The chain's CDR3 is CSASVPGQTTGTEAFF. Written as DNA, the CDR3 is TGCAGTGCTAGTGTGCCGGGACAGACGACGGGCACTGAAGCTTTCTTT.

The V and J genes are TRBV15 and TRBJ2-7; 7 bases match TRBD1. The CDR3 has 15 amino acids. CDR1 and CDR2 (germline): LNHNV, YYDKDF (reference sequence). J gave up 0 bases and V 2 bases, and 4 bases lay outside the gene matches. CDR3 loop: CATSRTWDSSYEQYF. DNA for the CDR3: TGTGCCACCAGCAGAACCTGGGACAGCTCCTACGAGCAGTACTTC. Based on the CDR3 plus reference TRBV15 and TRBJ2-7, the full variable domain is DAMVIQNPRYQVTQFGKPVTLSCSQTLNHNVMYWYQQKSSQAPKLLFHYYDKDFNNEADTPDNFQSRRPNTSFCFLDIRSPGLGDTAMYLCATSRTWDSSYEQYFGPGTRLTVT.

This chain uses TRBV6-5 with TRBJ1-2; D possibly corresponds to TRBD1 (5 bases). From germline, CDR1 is MNHEY and CDR2 SVGAGI. The CDR3 has 13 amino acids. V was cut by 8 bases and J by 1 base, with 11 bases left in between. CDR3 coding DNA: TGTGCCAGCGGGGCAACCCTTAACTATGGCTACACCTTC. It specifies CASGATLNYGYTF.

This CDR3 is CASSLGGGGGTDTQYF. The CDR3 DNA sequence: TGTGCCAGCAGCTTAGGTGGGGGGGGCGGCACAGATACGCAGTATTTT. The rearrangement joins TRBV7-9 to TRBJ2-3, with a weak D call TRBD2 (7 bases). CDR1 and CDR2 from the germline V gene are SEHNR and FQNEAQ (reference sequence). V was clipped by 1 base and J by 1 base, with 12 bases between them. The CDR3 length is 16 residues.

This clone was picked up one time. V gene TRBV6-2 or TRBV6-3 combines with J gene TRBJ1-1; tentatively, D is TRBD1 (6 bases). The CDR3 is made up of 17 amino acids. V was shortened by 0 bases and J by 1 base, with 15 bases between the two germline ends. Germline assignment: CDR1 MNHEY and CDR2 SVGEGT. The CDR3 coding sequence is TGTGCCAGCAGTTACTCCCCAGGGGCCAGAGGGAACACTGAAGCTTTCTTT. It is translated as CASSYSPGARGNTEAFF.

The rearrangement joins TRBV5-6 to TRBJ2-3, with TRBD2 as a possible D gene (7 bases). Germline V gene sequence: CDR1 SGHDT, CDR2 YYEEEE. This CDR3 has 16 amino acids. Between the trimmed V and J ends, which lost 4 bases and 0 bases, there was a span of 15 bases. CDR3 residues: CASSLRTAGSTDTQYF. The CDR3 bases are TGTGCCAGCAGCCTCCGGACAGCGGGAAGCACAGATACGCAGTATTTT.

The chain joins TRBV7-8 to TRBJ2-1; 8 nucleotides agree with TRBD2. V gave up 5 bases and J gave up 2 bases; unmatched junction bases: 5. CDR1 and CDR2 (germline): SGHVS, FQNEAQ. This CDR3 is built from 15 residues. CDR3 in DNA: TGTGCCAGCAGCAAGCGGGAGTTGGCCTACAATGAGCAGTTCTTC. This codes for CASSKRELAYNEQFF.

The chain is built from TRBV2 and TRBJ2-7; D unclear. The CDR3 sequence is 16 residues long. Trimming shortened V by 9 bases and J by 1 base, and 22 bases separated the two germline ends. Germline assignment: CDR1 SNHLY and CDR2 FYNNEI. This CDR3 is CASMSASVTRSYEQYF. DNA of the CDR3: TGTGCCAGTATGTCCGCGAGCGTCACAAGGTCCTACGAGCAGTACTTC.

The chain is built from TRBV10-3 and TRBJ2-7; TRBD2 aligns across 7 bases. From germline, CDR1 is ENHRY and CDR2 SYGVKD. The CDR3 is 14 amino acids. V was clipped by 6 bases and J by 2 bases; unmatched bases: 7. CDR3 in amino acids: CAISPLAGPYEQYF. CDR3 nucleotides: TGTGCCATCAGCCCCTTAGCGGGCCCCTACGAGCAGTACTTC.

For the CDR3, the DNA is TGCAGCGTTGAACAGGACTACAATGAGCAGTTCTTC. Translation gives CSVEQDYNEQFF. The rearrangement uses TRBV29-1 and TRBJ2-1; D uncertain. The V end lost 2 bases, the J end lost 3 bases, and 5 bases lay between the germline ends. The length of the CDR3 is 12 residues. CDR1 and CDR2 from the germline V gene are SQVTM and ANQGSEA.

This sequence joins TRBV9 and TRBJ1-1; D might be TRBD1 (5 bases). The CDR3 is 15 residues long. V shed 0 bases and J shed 1 base, with 10 bases lying between them. Germline V lookup: CDR1 SGDLS, CDR2 YYNGEE. The CDR3 sequence: CASSVDWGENTEAFF. Written as DNA, the CDR3 is TGTGCCAGCAGCGTAGATTGGGGGGAGAACACTGAAGCTTTCTTT.

This chain links TRBV20-1 with TRBJ2-7; D might be TRBD2 (6 bases). V dropped 3 bases and J dropped 6 bases, with 12 bases sitting between them. The CDR3 totals 12 residues. In germline, CDR1 is DFQATT, CDR2 SNEGSKA (reference sequence). The CDR3, as DNA: TGCAGTGCTAGTTTGGGGAGGAGCGAGCAGTACTTC. This encodes CSASLGRSEQYF.

The gene calls are TRBV5-1 and TRBJ2-5, with D possibly being TRBD1 (6 bases). Per the germline V gene, CDR1 is SGHRS and CDR2 is YFSETQ. V was trimmed by 4 bases and J by 3 bases, leaving 10 bases between them. The CDR3 is 13 amino acids. The CDR3 DNA reads TGCGCCAGCAGCCGAGGGACAAAAGAGACCCAGTACTTC. It codes for CASSRGTKETQYF.

About this clone itself: The same CDR3 is also encoded by other DNA sequences in this sample. The chain joins TRBV4-2 to TRBJ2-3, with unresolved D. The germline CDR1 and CDR2 sequences are LGHNA and YNFKEQ. There are 14 residues in the CDR3. The ends were cut back, 0 bases at V and 0 bases at J, with 4 bases in the middle. For the CDR3, the DNA is TGTGCCAGCAGCCAAGATCGGAGCACAGATACGCAGTATTTT. This translates into CASSQDRSTDTQYF.

This rearrangement joins TRBV5-4 to TRBJ2-7; a weak D match, TRBD2 (7 bases). This CDR3 has 15 amino acids. Trimming removed 3 bases from V and 1 base from J, with 14 bases in between. Germline V gene lookup returns CDR1 SGHNT and CDR2 YYREEE (reference sequence). The CDR3 here is CASSSLGGESYEQYF. The DNA for the CDR3 is TGTGCCAGCAGCTCTCTAGGGGGGGAATCCTACGAGCAGTACTTC.

This clone was detected only once. The gene calls are TRBV19 and TRBJ2-1, with 7 bases matching TRBD1. The V gene's germline CDR1 is LNHDA and CDR2 SQIVND (reference sequence). Unmatched junction bases numbered 6, after V lost 2 bases and J lost 8 bases. This CDR3 is built from 14 residues. The CDR3 sequence is CASSIRGQGDEQFF. The CDR3 nucleotides are TGTGCCAGTAGTATAAGGGGTCAGGGGGATGAGCAGTTCTTC.